The source of this TCR beta chain is a study of blood T cell repertoires in COVID-19. Study summary: Samples taken during acute and convalescent COVID-19 were collected in the United States, Italy and Spain.

Repertoires were generated with immunoSEQ multiplex PCR, while TCRdb's copy carries only in-frame clones and drops some. This repertoire shows over 100,000 clones, 82% found once; its top ten account for more than 4.5%. CDR3 length equals 14 residues. Germline assignment: CDR1 KGHSH and CDR2 LQKENI. V lost 2 bases and J lost 1, with 8 bases in between. The chain couples TRBV18 to TRBJ1-1, with unresolved D. The sequence derives from a man aged 60 to 75 with acute or convalescent COVID-19. The sequenced material came from peripheral blood. As DNA, the CDR3 is TGTGCCAGCTCACCAACCCGACAGAACACTGAAGCTTTCTTT. As protein: CASSPTRQNTEAFF. Supplemented by reference TRBV18 and TRBJ1-1, the full variable domain reads NAGVMQNPRHLVRRRGQEARLRCSPMKGHSHVYWYRQLPEEGLKFMVYLQKENIIDESGMPKERFSAEFPKEGPSILRIQQVVRGDSAAYFCASSPTRQNTEAFFGQGTRLTVV.